One TCR beta chain is described in this entry. The source of the sample is a study of blood T cell repertoires in COVID-19. TCRdb's copy holds only in-frame clones and misses some; the assay was immunoSEQ multiplex PCR. Among some 500,000 clones listed, about 89% were seen once. V lost 6 bases, J lost 6 bases, and 14 bases lay in between. The V gene's germline CDR1 is LNHDA and CDR2 SQIVND (reference sequence). The CDR3 is 13 amino acids. The TCR was taken from a woman aged 45-59 years with COVID-19, enrolled during active disease. What was sequenced was peripheral blood. V is TRBV19 and J is TRBJ1-2; D remains unclear. CDR3 residues: CASSPRIENGYTF. The CDR3 nucleotides read TGTGCCAGTAGCCCTCGAATTGAGAATGGCTACACCTTC.